This record covers a single T cell receptor beta chain. Its specific antigen is unknown. No much larger clonotype is one base removed from it; base qualities were not supplied. For CDR1 and CDR2, the germline V gene lists SGHTS and YDEGEE. The V end loses 1 base and the J end loses 0 bases, and a stretch of 8 bases separates them. CDR3 length: 15 amino acids, cysteine to phenylalanine. Only the CDR3 portion is preserved as DNA: 45 bases, with reading frame beginning at the first base. This specimen's time point label, per the study, means: week 11, during vaccination. Every vaccine dose consisted of 300 ug of a 20-mer mutant IDH1 peptide in Montanide, administered subcutaneously together with topical imiquimod. The donors had newly diagnosed IDH1-mutant astrocytomas of WHO grade 3 or 4 that showed loss of nuclear ATRX. The samples were drawn from NOA16, a multicentre, single-arm, open-label phase I trial in Germany that tested a mutant IDH1 peptide vaccine in humans for the first time. Genomic DNA for TCRB sequencing was extracted from EDTA blood using the DNeasy Blood and Tissue Kit.

The entry originates in a study of a mutant IDH1 vaccine in newly diagnosed glioma (dated by TCRdb to the early 2020s). Some background on the complete study: Across visits V03 through V10, patients got a total of eight vaccinations, given in weeks 1, 3, 5, 7, 11, 15, 19 and 23. Vaccination started 4-6 weeks after radiotherapy alone, or was given together with temozolomide cycles in the groups whose treatment included chemotherapy. Of the approximately 34 treated patients, 62.5% were male and approximately 38% were female, and a mean age of around 40 years was recorded. Before enrollment, most patients had been given radiochemotherapy with temozolomide as standard therapy, while the rest had received either radiotherapy alone or temozolomide alone. Peripheral blood samples were drawn at six visits, namely V03 (baseline), V05, V07, V10, V12 and V13. Longitudinal TCRB deep sequencing was done for roughly 23 treated patients, wherever samples were available for exploratory analyses.

Library preparation employed the immunoSEQ multiplex PCR assay. The hsTCRB Kit was used according to the manufacturer's protocol to amplify rearranged TCR beta chain sequences. Sequencing of TCRB libraries was carried out on an Illumina MiSeq. Per the source publication's procedure: The proprietary platform of the kit vendor was used for demultiplexing, trimming and gene mapping. In its TCRdb copy, this immuneACCESS table keeps in-frame sequences only and misses some clones. Where compared with another copy, unresolved V genes explain less than half of these, and the others have no known cause. V, J and clone size were drawn from that table, and D and trimming were deduced from the DNA. The sample table lists about 64,000 clones, roughly 84% of them with a count of one. The ten largest account for around 8.2% of the sample. The paper as a whole reports these results and caveats: Across multiple MHC alleles, vaccine-induced immune responses were seen in 93.3% of patients. The authors stated that sample limitations prevented analyses of patient blood samples from being reproduced. Pseudoprogression appeared unrelated to alterations in the top peripheral T cell clonotypes detected by TCRB sequencing. Availability determined which PBMC samples were chosen for TCRB deep sequencing.

The TCR sequence derives from a woman between 45 and 65 years old with glioma. The sample here was PBMCs, taken from a glioma patient whose treatment included an IDH1 peptide vaccine. The rearrangement joined TRBV5-8 to TRBJ1-3, with no confidently assigned D gene. Here is the DNA: TGTGCCAGCAGCTTGCTCAGAGGCTCTGGAAACACCATATATTTT. This encodes CASSLLRGSGNTIYF.